This T cell receptor (beta chain) was captured in a study of cytomegalovirus exposure and HLA in healthy donors. Study context: In a later analysis, it was reported that the approximately 120 validation repertoires had been produced on the same platform as the roughly 700 repertoires belonging to the first cohort. Study observations and caveats: A few CMV-associated chains proved CMV antigen-specific in vitro.

Note on this clone: As yet, its antigen is unknown.

Assay used: immunoSEQ multiplex PCR; TCRdb lists only in-frame clones, some missing. The sample consists of 200,000 to 250,000 clones, around 88% of them appearing once. The CDR3 runs to 15 residues. The germline V gene has CDR1 SGHRS and CDR2 YFSETQ. J gave up 5 bases and V 0 bases, and 8 bases lay outside the gene matches. The chain couples TRBV5-1 to TRBJ2-7, with TRBD1 matching over 7 bases. Sequenced sample: PBMCs. This receptor was identified in a woman under 30 in good health and CMV-seronegative. DNA for the CDR3: TGCGCCAGCAGCTTGGCCGAAGGGGGCACGGACGAGCAGTACTTC. Translation gives CASSLAEGGTDEQYF.